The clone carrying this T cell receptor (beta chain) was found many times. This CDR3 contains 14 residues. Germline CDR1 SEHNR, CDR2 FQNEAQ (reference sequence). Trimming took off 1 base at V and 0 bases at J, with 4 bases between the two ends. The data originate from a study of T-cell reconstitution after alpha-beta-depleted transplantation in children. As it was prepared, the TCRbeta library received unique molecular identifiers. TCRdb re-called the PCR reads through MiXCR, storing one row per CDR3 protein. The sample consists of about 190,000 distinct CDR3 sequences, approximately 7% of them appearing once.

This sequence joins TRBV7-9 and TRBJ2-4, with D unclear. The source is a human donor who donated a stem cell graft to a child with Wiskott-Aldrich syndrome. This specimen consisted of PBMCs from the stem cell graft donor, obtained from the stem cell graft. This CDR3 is CASSLGTAKNIQYF. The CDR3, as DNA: TGTGCCAGCAGCTTAGGGACAGCCAAAAACATTCAGTACTTC.